The next 20 T cell receptor beta chains were all read from a single sample in a study of T cell responses to AZD1222 COVID-19 vaccine. The table came from immunoSEQ multiplex PCR; TCRdb's copy has only in-frame clones and leaves some out. The table has approximately 30,000 clones, 92% seen once. The source was peripheral blood, collected 28 days after the second AZD1222 dose. These receptors all stem from an adult who received the AZD1222 COVID-19 vaccine.

This clone was detected only once. The chain combines TRBV12-5 with TRBJ1-5, with D uncertain. Germline V gene lookup returns CDR1 LGHNT and CDR2 FRNRAP. V was trimmed by 4 bases and J by 4 bases, leaving 2 bases between them. CDR3 length equals 11 residues. In DNA form, the CDR3 reads TGTGCTAGTGGTTCGAATCAGCCCCAGCATTTT. The encoded protein is CASGSNQPQHF.

The chain is built from TRBV12-3 or TRBV12-4 and TRBJ2-3, with unresolved D. Trimming removed 8 bases at V and 2 bases at J, with 8 bases between. CDR3 length: 12 residues. The CDR3 bases are TGTGCCAGCGGTGGGAACACAGATACGCAGTATTTT. Translating it yields CASGGNTDTQYF.

This chain links TRBV29-1 with TRBJ2-2, with TRBD1 as a possible D gene (6 bases). The CDR3 is 14 residues long. Germline loops: CDR1 SQVTM, CDR2 ANQGSEA. Deletions cut 4 bases from V and 4 bases from J, with 13 bases between. The CDR3 nucleotides read TGCAGCGTTGTGGCAGGGGCCCTCACCGGGGAGCTGTTTTTT. This sequence encodes CSVVAGALTGELFF.

This clone came up a few times. The J gene is TRBJ1-3, the V gene TRBV19; the D gene is possibly TRBD1 (6 bases). V lost 5 bases, J lost 2 bases, and 19 bases lay in between. The germline CDR1 and CDR2 sequences are LNHDA and SQIVND (reference sequence). The CDR3 runs 17 residues. In nucleotides, the CDR3 is TGTGCCAGTAGTCTCCCGGTCAGGGGTCGTGCTGGAAACACCATATATTTT. Translation gives CASSLPVRGRAGNTIYF.

V gene TRBV5-6 combines with J gene TRBJ2-7; D perhaps matches TRBD1 (6 bases). Germline lookup yields CDR1 SGHDT and CDR2 YYEEEE. The CDR3 runs to 14 residues. V was shortened by 3 bases and J by 1 base, with 11 bases between the two germline ends. The CDR3 DNA is TGTGCCAGCAGCTGGTCCACAGGGTCCTACGAGCAGTACTTC. Translation gives CASSWSTGSYEQYF.

This chain joins TRBV4-2 and TRBJ2-7, with D perhaps matching TRBD2 (7 bases). CDR3 length: 15 amino acids. Germline CDR1 LGHNA, CDR2 YNFKEQ. The V end lost 1 base, the J end lost 0 bases, and 10 bases lay between the germline ends. The CDR3 DNA sequence: TGTGCCAGCAGCCAAGGGAGGGGGGGCTCCTACGAGCAGTACTTC. This encodes CASSQGRGGSYEQYF.

This clone was recorded a few times. The chain joins TRBV11-2 to TRBJ2-2; D uncertain. Looked up from germline, CDR1 is SGHAT and CDR2 is FQNNGV. The CDR3 is made up of 15 amino acids. The germline V and J ends were trimmed by 0 bases and 7 bases, with 12 bases remaining between them. The CDR3 nucleotides read TGTGCCAGCAGCTTAGACCTTAAGATCCACGGGGAGCTGTTTTTT. Its translation is CASSLDLKIHGELFF.

The chain links TRBV25-1 to TRBJ2-5; unclear D gene. CDR3 length: 10 amino acids. The germline V gene has CDR1 MGHDK and CDR2 SYGVNS. The V end lost 7 bases, the J end lost 5 bases, and 5 bases lay between the germline ends. The CDR3 protein is CASIPETQYF. CDR3 nucleotide sequence: TGTGCCAGCATACCGGAGACCCAGTACTTC.

The chain joins TRBV18 to TRBJ2-1; D might be TRBD2 (6 bases). With 3 bases removed from V and 9 bases from J, the gap between germline ends came to 18 bases. Germline V gives CDR1 KGHSH, CDR2 LQKENI. The CDR3 contains 15 residues. The DNA for the CDR3 is TGTGCCAGCTCACCTTTCGACTCCGTGGGAGGTGAGCAGTTCTTC. It specifies CASSPFDSVGGEQFF.

V gene TRBV30 combines with J gene TRBJ1-4; 10 positions agree with TRBD1. V lost 2 bases and J lost 10; bases outside the gene matches: 7. This CDR3 region has 14 residues. Germline CDR1 is GTSNPN and CDR2 is SVGIG (reference sequence). CDR3 amino acids: CAWSPGQGIGKLFF. The DNA of the CDR3 is TGTGCCTGGAGTCCGGGACAGGGGATTGGAAAACTGTTTTTT.

The chain has TRBV6-5 and TRBJ1-2; 8 nucleotides line up with TRBD1. The germline V gene has CDR1 MNHEY and CDR2 SVGAGI. The CDR3 is made up of 13 amino acids. Germline trimming cut 8 bases from V and 7 bases from J; bases unmatched to any gene: 9. CDR3 sequence reads: CASLSPTGGGYTF. CDR3 nucleotides: TGTGCCAGCCTATCCCCAACAGGGGGTGGCTACACCTTC.

This clone has more than one count but fewer than ten. The chain couples TRBV7-2 to TRBJ1-2; TRBD1 matches at 8 bases. Germline CDR1 is SGHTA and CDR2 is FQGNSA. The CDR3 length is 16 residues. J gave up 7 bases and V 4 bases, and 14 bases lay outside the gene matches. CDR3 residues: CASSSAVQGAFSGYTF. CDR3 nucleotide sequence: TGTGCCAGCAGCTCCGCTGTGCAGGGGGCTTTCAGTGGCTACACCTTC.

The chain is built from TRBV4-1 and TRBJ2-7; the D is unclear. V was pared by 3 bases and J by 3 bases, with 12 bases between. CDR1 is MGHRA and CDR2 is YSYEKL in the germline V gene. There are 14 residues in the CDR3. CDR3 amino acids: CASSQRRSVYEQYF. CDR3 sequence (DNA): TGCGCCAGCAGCCAGAGGCGGAGCGTCTACGAGCAGTACTTC.

J is TRBJ1-5 and V is TRBV6-5, with D uncertain. The CDR3 covers 15 residues. V dropped 2 bases and J dropped 0 bases, with 8 bases sitting between them. In germline, CDR1 is MNHEY, CDR2 SVGAGI. CDR3 sequence reads: CASSYGLNSNQPQHF. Here the CDR3 DNA reads TGTGCCAGCAGTTACGGCCTCAATAGCAATCAGCCCCAGCATTTT.

This chain joins TRBV15 and TRBJ2-5; unclear D gene. The ends were cut back, 1 base at V and 1 base at J, with 7 bases in the middle. From germline, CDR1 is LNHNV and CDR2 YYDKDF (reference sequence). The CDR3 length is 14 residues. CDR3: CATSRVNPQETQYF. CDR3 in DNA: TGTGCCACCAGCAGAGTCAACCCCCAAGAGACCCAGTACTTC.

The chain recombines TRBV19 with TRBJ2-5; D possibly corresponds to TRBD2 (6 bases). V was clipped by 3 bases and J by 1 base, with 9 bases between them. The CDR3 has 14 residues. Germline loops: CDR1 LNHDA, CDR2 SQIVND (reference sequence). The CDR3 bases are TGTGCCAGTAGTATGGGGACTCTCCAAGAGACCCAGTACTTC. Protein sequence: CASSMGTLQETQYF.

J is TRBJ1-2 and V is TRBV20-1, with D perhaps TRBD1 (6 bases). The CDR3 has 10 residues. V dropped 8 bases and J dropped 8 bases, with 12 bases sitting between them. The V gene's germline CDR1 is DFQATT and CDR2 SNEGSKA (reference sequence). CDR3 nucleotides: TGCAGTTCAGAGACAGGAGGCTACACCTTC. This encodes CSSETGGYTF.

A word on this clone: This sample also contains other DNA sequences that code for the same CDR3. The chain is built from TRBV12-5 and TRBJ2-3; no firm D call. The CDR3 is 12 residues long. Trimming left V 3 bases short and J 1 base short, with 2 bases between. In germline, CDR1 is LGHNT, CDR2 FRNRAP. As DNA, the CDR3 is TGTGCTAGTGGTTTCGGCACAGATACGCAGTATTTT. Protein product: CASGFGTDTQYF.

The chain links TRBV5-1 to TRBJ2-1; no firm D call. The germline V gene encodes CDR1 SGHRS and CDR2 YFSETQ. V was cut by 0 bases and J by 0 bases, with 7 bases left in between. The CDR3 covers 15 residues. The CDR3 spells CASSLARSSYNEQFF. CDR3 bases: TGCGCCAGCAGCTTGGCGAGGAGCTCCTACAATGAGCAGTTCTTC.

The chain's CDR3 is CASKEETYNEQFF. The CDR3 region has the DNA TGTGCCAGCAAGGAGGAGACCTACAATGAGCAGTTCTTC. The chain has TRBV2 and TRBJ2-1; D possibly corresponds to TRBD2 (5 bases). CDR1 SNHLY and CDR2 FYNNEI come from the germline V gene. This CDR3 is built from 13 residues. Trimming pared 7 bases from V and 2 bases from J, leaving 9 bases between.